The clone carrying this T cell receptor beta chain was picked up a small number of times. Its antigen is currently unknown. This sample is part of a study of T cells in Graves' hyperthyroidism and ophthalmopathy. V was pared by 4 bases and J by 12 bases, with 16 bases between. Germline V CDR1 and CDR2: SGHTS, YDEGEE. The CDR3 is 12 residues long. TCR beta CDR3 regions were amplified from RNA. The TCR CDR3 was amplified in a first-round RT-PCR using the HTBI primer set. One entry per CDR3 protein, called by TCRdb with MiXCR from the multiplex PCR reads. The sample shows 650,000 to 800,000 distinct CDR3 sequences, just under 45% of them seen only once. Study-wide results and caveats: Most thyroid-expanded clonotypes above 0.001 were also found in blood.

The sequencing input was peripheral blood or thyroid tissue (not recorded which). This clonotype originated in an adult man with Graves' disease, either hyperthyroidism or ophthalmopathy (not recorded which). The V gene is TRBV5-8, the J gene TRBJ1-2; perhaps TRBD1 as D (6 bases). CDR3 in amino acids: CASSEIRDKNTF. CDR3 DNA sequence: TGTGCCAGCAGCGAAATCCGGGACAAGAACACCTTC.